The 29 T cell receptor beta chains reported below all come from one sample, sequenced in a study of shared clonotypes between healthy human individuals. Only in-frame clones appear in the TCRdb table, and some are missing; sequencing was by immunoSEQ multiplex PCR. The sample records about 460,000 clones, 60% to 80% being singletons. The sequenced sample consisted of PBMCs. These receptors came from a woman aged 40 to 55 in good health. Some clones in this sample may be carry-over from other donors' samples.

This clone was recorded once. The CDR3 DNA reads TGCAGTGCTAGCGGGAACTTCGAGCAGTACTTC. Encoded protein: CSASGNFEQYF. The chain couples TRBV20-1 to TRBJ2-7, with D perhaps TRBD2 (5 bases). The CDR3 runs 11 residues. CDR1 and CDR2 (germline): DFQATT, SNEGSKA (reference sequence). With 3 bases removed from V and 6 bases from J, the gap between germline ends came to 9 bases.

The chain employs TRBV15 and TRBJ2-7, with D possibly TRBD2 on 6 matching bases. Trimming removed 4 bases from V and 5 bases from J, with 15 bases in between. The CDR3 consists of 14 residues. The germline CDR1 and CDR2 sequences are LNHNV and YYDKDF (reference sequence). The CDR3 DNA sequence: TGTGCCACCAGCACGGGGGACTCGGCGAACGAGCAGTACTTC. It codes for CATSTGDSANEQYF.

A note on this clone: This may be a read error, as it is one base from a much larger clone. The chain joins TRBV15 to TRBJ1-5; 7 positions agree with TRBD1. With V trimmed by 3 bases and J by 4 bases, 6 bases remained unmatched. The CDR3 sequence is 15 residues long. The germline CDR1 and CDR2 sequences are LNHNV and YYDKDF (reference sequence). CDR3 in amino acids: CATSSHRGTNQPQHF. Written as DNA, the CDR3 is TGTGCCACCAGCAGCCACAGGGGAACGAATCAGCCCCAGCATTTT.

The chain employs TRBV9 and TRBJ2-1, with 9 bases matching TRBD2. V shed 3 bases and J 7 bases; nucleotides not matched to a gene: 5. Germline CDR1 and CDR2: SGDLS and YYNGEE. This CDR3 is built from 14 residues. The CDR3 DNA follows: TGTGCCAGCAGCGGCCTCGGACTAGCGAATGAGCAGTTCTTC. The encoded protein is CASSGLGLANEQFF.

V and J are TRBV6-4 and TRBJ2-3; D remains unclear. Trimming removed 3 bases from V and 2 bases from J, with 9 bases in between. Germline CDR1 and CDR2: MRHNA and SNTAGT. The CDR3 covers 14 residues. The CDR3 sequence: CASSEGRPTDTQYF. CDR3 bases: TGTGCCAGCAGTGAAGGCCGACCCACAGATACGCAGTATTTT.

This clone was seen repeatedly, ten times or more. V and J are TRBV4-2 and TRBJ2-7, with 7 bases fitting TRBD2. Germline-derived CDR1 and CDR2 are LGHNA and YNFKEQ. The CDR3 spans 15 residues. Germline trimming cut 4 bases from V and 0 bases from J; bases unmatched to any gene: 6. CDR3 sequence reads: CASSRLAEGSYEQYF. The CDR3 DNA reads TGTGCCAGCAGCCGACTAGCCGAGGGCTCCTACGAGCAGTACTTC.

This chain uses TRBV7-2 with TRBJ2-3; 9 nucleotides align to TRBD2. There are 15 residues in the CDR3. The germline CDR1 and CDR2 sequences are SGHTA and FQGNSA. J lost 1 base, V lost 2 bases, and 1 base had no gene match. This chain's CDR3 is CASSLIAGGTDTQYF. The CDR3 DNA is TGTGCCAGCAGCTTAATAGCGGGAGGCACAGATACGCAGTATTTT.

Notes on this clone: This may stem from a read error, because a much larger clone lies one nucleotide away. The V call is TRBV11-3, the J call TRBJ2-1; D gene uncertain. This CDR3 comprises 16 residues. Germline values: CDR1 SGHNT, CDR2 YENEEA. The CDR3 DNA follows: TGTGCCAGCAGCGGTAACGTCCCAGACTCCTACAATGAGCGGTTCTTC. This gives the protein CASSGNVPDSYNERFF.

This chain links TRBV18 with TRBJ2-7, with D uncertain. The CDR3 contains 13 residues. Trimming took off 1 base at V and 0 bases at J, with 4 bases between the two ends. In germline, CDR1 is KGHSH, CDR2 LQKENI. This CDR3 reads CASSPRDSYEQYF. The CDR3 region has the DNA TGTGCCAGCTCACCACGGGACTCCTACGAGCAGTACTTC.

The V call is TRBV29-1, the J call TRBJ2-5; D is possibly TRBD1 or TRBD2 (5 bases each). V was trimmed by 6 bases and J by 6 bases, leaving 11 bases between them. Germline values: CDR1 SQVTM, CDR2 ANQGSEA. The length of the CDR3 is 11 residues. The CDR3 protein is CSVSWGKTQYF. The CDR3 nucleotides read TGCAGCGTGTCATGGGGGAAGACCCAGTACTTC.

V gene TRBV7-9 combines with J gene TRBJ2-2, with TRBD2 identical over 12 bases. The germline CDR1 and CDR2 sequences are SEHNR and FQNEAQ (reference sequence). The J segment lost 8 bases and the V segment lost 5 bases, leaving 6 bases of the junction unmatched. This CDR3 has 15 amino acids. The CDR3 region is CASSRLAGEVGELFF. CDR3 nucleotides: TGTGCCAGCAGCAGACTAGCGGGAGAGGTGGGGGAGCTGTTTTTT.

The chain carries TRBV5-1 and TRBJ1-4, with D tentatively TRBD1 (5 bases). The germline V gene has CDR1 SGHRS and CDR2 YFSETQ. Deletions cut 4 bases from V and 5 bases from J, with 12 bases between. The CDR3 runs to 14 residues. The CDR3 is CASSLGADNEKLFF. The CDR3 DNA reads TGCGCCAGCAGCCTAGGGGCAGACAATGAAAAACTGTTTTTT.

V usage is TRBV5-1 and J usage is TRBJ2-7; D assignment may be TRBD1 or TRBD2 (5 bases each). This CDR3 contains 14 residues. Germline values: CDR1 SGHRS, CDR2 YFSETQ. With 4 bases removed from V and 4 bases from J, the gap between germline ends came to 15 bases. DNA for the CDR3: TGCGCCAGCAGCACAGGACTGCTCCATTACGAGCAGTACTTC. Amino acid sequence: CASSTGLLHYEQYF.

The rearrangement joins TRBV30 to TRBJ1-5; TRBD1 matches at 7 bases. CDR1 GTSNPN and CDR2 SVGIG come from the germline V gene (reference sequence). The CDR3 loop spans 13 amino acids. V trimming: 1 base; J trimming: 6 bases; junction bases outside the gene matches: 3. The CDR3 DNA reads TGTGCCTGGAGTGAGGGGGCAAGTCAGCCCCAGCATTTT. It is translated as CAWSEGASQPQHF. The full variable domain, with the rest looked up from reference TRBV30 and TRBJ1-5, is SQTIHQWPATLVQPVGSPLSLECTVEGTSNPNLYWYRQAAGRGLQLLFYSVGIGQISSEVPQNLSASRPQDRQFILSSKKLLLSDSGFYLCAWSEGASQPQHFGDGTRLSIL.

This clone was found a few times. This sequence joins TRBV25-1 and TRBJ2-7; D is unresolved. This CDR3 has 12 residues. V was shortened by 6 bases and J by 2 bases, with 8 bases between the two germline ends. Germline loops: CDR1 MGHDK, CDR2 SYGVNS. CDR3 nucleotide sequence: TGTGCCAGCAGAGGCAGGCCCTACGAGCAGTACTTC. Translating gives CASRGRPYEQYF.

This clone turned up a few times. The chain couples TRBV30 to TRBJ2-3; 9 nucleotides match TRBD2. After removal of 6 bases from V and 1 base from J, the junction contained 8 bases not matched to a gene. From germline, CDR1 is GTSNPN and CDR2 SVGIG (reference sequence). There are 15 residues in the CDR3. The CDR3 DNA is TGTGCCTGTGGGGGCGGGAGGGCCGGCACAGATACGCAGTATTTT. Translation: CACGGGRAGTDTQYF.

The V gene is TRBV18, the J gene TRBJ1-3; TRBD1 is a possible D gene (5 bases). Germline values: CDR1 KGHSH, CDR2 LQKENI. The CDR3 loop spans 15 amino acids. V lost 0 bases and J lost 3, with 9 bases in between. The DNA for the CDR3 is TGTGCCAGCTCACCACCGGCAGGGTTTGGAAACACCATATATTTT. As protein: CASSPPAGFGNTIYF.

This clone appeared a single time. The chain joins TRBV6-1 to TRBJ2-7, with TRBD2 identical over 11 bases. The CDR3 spans 14 residues. Germline V lookup: CDR1 MNHNS, CDR2 SASEGT. V lost 7 bases and J lost 3; bases outside the gene matches: 5. The CDR3 nucleotides are TGTGCCAGCAACCCCGGGACTAGCGGCTACGAGCAGTACTTC. It encodes CASNPGTSGYEQYF.

CDR3 DNA sequence: TGTGCCAGCAGTTCGTACCGGGACAGGGGATTAGGGGAGCAGTACTTC. Its protein is CASSSYRDRGLGEQYF. This chain joins TRBV27 and TRBJ2-7; 10 bases fit TRBD1. The germline V gene encodes CDR1 MNHEY and CDR2 SMNVEV (reference sequence). This CDR3 has 16 residues. J lost 7 bases, V lost 4 bases, and 13 bases had no gene match.

The chain has TRBV30 and TRBJ1-5, with a tentative D call TRBD1 (6 bases). With 1 base removed from V and 5 bases from J, the gap between germline ends came to 15 bases. The CDR3 sequence is 15 residues long. Germline CDR1 and CDR2: GTSNPN and SVGIG (reference sequence). CDR3 in amino acids: CAWSGGRGKDQPQHF. The CDR3 nucleotides read TGTGCCTGGAGTGGGGGGCGCGGGAAGGATCAGCCCCAGCATTTT. Combining the CDR3 with reference TRBV30 and TRBJ1-5 gives the whole variable domain SQTIHQWPATLVQPVGSPLSLECTVEGTSNPNLYWYRQAAGRGLQLLFYSVGIGQISSEVPQNLSASRPQDRQFILSSKKLLLSDSGFYLCAWSGGRGKDQPQHFGDGTRLSIL.

The chain joins TRBV28 to TRBJ2-7; D may correspond to TRBD1 or TRBD2 (5 bases each). Trimming took 6 bases from V and 3 from J, leaving 27 bases between them. The CDR3 spans 18 residues. In germline, CDR1 is MDHEN, CDR2 SYDVKM. CDR3 DNA sequence: TGTGCCAGCAGGCCAGAGGGGCCCCAAGTTCGGGGATTCTACGAGCAGTACTTC. Residues: CASRPEGPQVRGFYEQYF.

The CDR3 DNA reads as TGTGCCAGCTCACTTTGGGCTGGGGCGGGAAGCACAGATACGCAGTATTTT. Protein product: CASSLWAGAGSTDTQYF. The genes are TRBV19 and TRBJ2-3, with a tentative D call TRBD2 (6 bases). Looked up from germline, CDR1 is LNHDA and CDR2 is SQIVND (reference sequence). V was cut by 9 bases and J by 0 bases, with 22 bases left in between. The CDR3 totals 17 residues.

Notes on this clone: A far more abundant clone sits one base away, making this likely a read error. The V gene is TRBV7-9, the J gene TRBJ1-1; 7 bases are a match to TRBD1. In germline, CDR1 is SEHNR, CDR2 FQNEAQ (reference sequence). With V trimmed by 5 bases and J by 0 bases, 15 bases remained unmatched. This CDR3 is 18 amino acids long. The CDR3 DNA sequence: TGTGCCAGCAGCCCACCAGTAGTCGGACAGGTGGTGAACACTGAAGCTTTCTTT. It encodes CASSPPVVGQVVNTEAFF.

The J gene is TRBJ2-2, the V gene TRBV10-3; D possibly corresponds to TRBD1 (6 bases). There are 15 residues in the CDR3. Trimming left V 5 bases short and J 4 bases short, with 14 bases between. CDR1 is ENHRY, CDR2 SYGVKD, per germline. The CDR3 DNA follows: TGTGCCATCAGTCCAACCGGACAGACCACCGGGGAGCTGTTTTTT. Translating gives CAISPTGQTTGELFF.

The chain employs TRBV7-2 and TRBJ1-5; the D is unclear. The germline gives CDR1 SGHTA, CDR2 FQGNSA. Trimming pared 2 bases from V and 5 bases from J, leaving 7 bases between. The CDR3 is 13 amino acids. The CDR3 reads CASSLYMDQPQHF. The CDR3 DNA reads TGTGCCAGCAGCTTATATATGGATCAGCCCCAGCATTTT.

This clone has a handful of counts. The CDR3: CASSGGDSGNTIYF. Here the CDR3 DNA reads TGTGCCAGCAGTGGTGGAGACTCTGGAAACACCATATATTTT. The chain joins TRBV2 to TRBJ1-3, with no clear D. The V end lost 4 bases, the J end lost 0 bases, and 7 bases lay between the germline ends. The CDR3 sequence is 14 residues long. Germline V CDR1 and CDR2: SNHLY, FYNNEI.

With regard to this clone: With only one base between it and a far larger clone, this is likely a read error. The chain is built from TRBV10-3 and TRBJ1-3; TRBD1 matches 10 bases. From germline, CDR1 is ENHRY and CDR2 SYGVKD. This CDR3 region has 14 residues. J gave up 6 bases and V 11 bases, and 10 bases lay outside the gene matches. This chain's CDR3 is CASLGDRGENTIYF. The CDR3 coding sequence is TGTGCCTCTCTGGGGGACAGGGGAGAAAACACCATATATTTT.

The chain combines TRBV7-6 with TRBJ2-3; D unclear. The CDR3 is made up of 15 amino acids. Between the trimmed V and J ends, which lost 5 bases and 4 bases, there was a span of 16 bases. The germline gives CDR1 SGHVS, CDR2 FNYEAQ. CDR3 amino acids: CASSPTSNRADTQYF. The CDR3 nucleotides read TGTGCCAGCAGCCCGACATCGAATCGAGCAGATACGCAGTATTTT.

The V and J genes are TRBV28 and TRBJ1-2; tentative D call: TRBD1 (5 bases). This CDR3 has 15 amino acids. The V end was cut by 2 bases, the J end by 2 bases, with 12 bases between. Germline loops: CDR1 MDHEN, CDR2 SYDVKM. The CDR3 DNA reads as TGTGCCAGCAGTTTAGGTCGGGGCGTAAACTATGGCTACACCTTC. It is translated as CASSLGRGVNYGYTF.